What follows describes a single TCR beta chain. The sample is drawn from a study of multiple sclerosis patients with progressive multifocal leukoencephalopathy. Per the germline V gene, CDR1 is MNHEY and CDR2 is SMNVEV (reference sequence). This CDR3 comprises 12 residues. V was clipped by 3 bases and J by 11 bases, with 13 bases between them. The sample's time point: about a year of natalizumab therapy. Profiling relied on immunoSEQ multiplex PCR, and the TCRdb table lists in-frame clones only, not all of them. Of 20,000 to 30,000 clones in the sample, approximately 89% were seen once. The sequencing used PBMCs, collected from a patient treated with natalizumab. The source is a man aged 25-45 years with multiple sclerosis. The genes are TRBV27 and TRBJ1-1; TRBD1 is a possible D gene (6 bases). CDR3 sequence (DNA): TGTGCCAGCAGTTTCCCAGGGGCGGGGGCTTTCTTT. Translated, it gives CASSFPGAGAFF.